These 2 T cell receptor beta chains were all obtained from the same sample, sequenced in a study of post-analysis software for immune sequencing data. General study findings and limits: Five or six TRBV segments were significantly more frequent in patients than in controls. TRBV5-6, TRBV5-1 and TRBV20-1 were among these segments.

Antigen specificity for these receptors is unknown. TCR beta cDNA libraries had unique molecular identifiers. TCRdb processed the PCR reads anew with MiXCR; each CDR3 protein has one entry. The sample has over 700,000 distinct CDR3 sequences; 30% are singletons. Specimen: blood. The receptors come from a girl between 5 and 17 years old with multiple sclerosis.

This clonotype was picked up many times. The J gene is TRBJ2-3, the V gene TRBV5-1, with D unresolved. The CDR3 runs 11 residues. Germline V gene data show CDR1 as SGHRS and CDR2 as YFSETQ. V was clipped by 3 bases and J by 6 bases, with 5 bases between them. The CDR3 protein is CASSSRDTQYF. The CDR3 DNA reads as TGCGCCAGCAGCTCCCGGGATACGCAGTATTTT.

J is TRBJ2-1 and V is TRBV7-9, with 11 bases fitting TRBD2. V lost 5 bases and J lost 6; bases outside the gene matches: 6. There are 15 residues in the CDR3. Germline loops: CDR1 SEHNR, CDR2 FQNEAQ (reference sequence). The CDR3 region has the DNA TGTGCCAGCAGCCCAAGACTAGCGGGGTCCAATGAGCAGTTCTTC. Translated, it gives CASSPRLAGSNEQFF. The entire variable domain, with the rest obtained from reference TRBV7-9 and TRBJ2-1, is as follows: DTGVSQNPRHKITKRGQNVTFRCDPISEHNRLYWYRQTLGQGPEFLTYFQNEAQLEKSRLLSDRFSAERPKGSFSTLEIQRTEQGDSAMYLCASSPRLAGSNEQFFGPGTRLTVL.